The 15 T cell receptor beta chains presented below share a single source sample, sequenced in a study of OX40 agonist ivuxolimab in advanced cancers. Assay used: immunoSEQ multiplex PCR; TCRdb lists only in-frame clones, some missing. The sample holds thousands of clones, around 70% seen once. The sequencing here drew on CD4+ or CD8+ T cells sorted from blood, taken in a trial of the OX40 agonist ivuxolimab. All receptors come from an adult with an advanced solid tumor such as melanoma, head and neck, liver or kidney cancer.

V is TRBV7-8 and J is TRBJ2-5; D might be TRBD1 or TRBD2, each matching 6 bases. The end of the DNA aligns better with TRBJ2-7, so the J call may be wrong. This CDR3 has 14 amino acids. Germline CDR1 is SGHVS and CDR2 is FQNEAQ. Here the CDR3 reads CASSPAIRGDEQYF. CDR3 DNA sequence: TGTGCCAGCAGCCCAGCCATAAGGGGGGACGAGCAGTACTTC.

This clone was recorded a few times. The chain has TRBV10-1 and TRBJ2-3; no definite D call. Trimming removed 2 bases from V and 7 bases from J, with 25 bases in between. Germline values: CDR1 WNHNN, CDR2 SYGVQD (reference sequence). The CDR3 has 18 amino acids. The chain's CDR3 is CASSEERVRPFWGYTQYF. Here the CDR3 DNA reads TGCGCCAGCAGTGAGGAGAGAGTCAGGCCTTTTTGGGGATATACGCAGTATTTT.

This chain connects TRBV2 to TRBJ2-7, with TRBD1 as a possible D gene (5 bases). The V end was cut by 7 bases, the J end by 2 bases, with 9 bases between. The germline V gene encodes CDR1 SNHLY and CDR2 FYNNEI. This CDR3 comprises 12 residues. In nucleotides, the CDR3 is TGTGCCAGCACTGGACAAGCCTACGAGCAGTACTTC. Translated, it gives CASTGQAYEQYF.

CDR3 DNA: TGTGCCAGCAGCGTAACAGCGGGAGGTTACTACGAGCAGTACTTC. Encoded protein: CASSVTAGGYYEQYF. The chain employs TRBV9 and TRBJ2-7, with 9 bases aligning to TRBD2. V dropped 1 base and J dropped 3; count of bases not matched to a gene: 5. Germline V gene data show CDR1 as SGDLS and CDR2 as YYNGEE. This CDR3 is 15 amino acids long.

The CDR3 region has the DNA TGTGCCAGCAGTTTGGGGGACCGAATCTATAATTCACCCCTCCACTTT. This gives the protein CASSLGDRIYNSPLHF. The chain combines TRBV27 with TRBJ1-6; perhaps TRBD1 as D (5 bases). Between the trimmed V and J ends, which lost 3 bases and 3 bases, there was a span of 12 bases. The CDR3 length is 16 residues. Germline-derived CDR1 and CDR2 are MNHEY and SMNVEV (reference sequence).

This chain uses TRBV4-3 with TRBJ2-7; TRBD2 aligns across 10 bases. The CDR3 is 15 amino acids. Trimming cost V 5 bases and J 4 bases; bases outside gene matches: 8. Looked up from germline, CDR1 is LGHNA and CDR2 is YSLEER. CDR3 coding DNA: TGCGCCAGCAGCGTAACCGGGACTAGCGCTTACGAGCAGTACTTC. Its translation: CASSVTGTSAYEQYF.

The chain joins TRBV9 to TRBJ2-7; 12 nucleotides match TRBD1. CDR3 size: 15 residues. Per the germline V gene, CDR1 is SGDLS and CDR2 is YYNGEE. The J segment lost 5 bases and the V segment lost 2 bases, leaving 5 bases of the junction unmatched. CDR3 sequence: CASSVIGTGGHEQYF. CDR3 sequence (DNA): TGTGCCAGCAGCGTGATCGGGACAGGGGGCCACGAGCAGTACTTC.

There are many counts of this clone. V is TRBV5-6 and J is TRBJ1-1; D gene unclear. The CDR3 totals 14 residues. V lost 4 bases and J 1 base, leaving 11 bases between the germline ends. In germline, CDR1 is SGHDT, CDR2 YYEEEE. For the CDR3, the DNA is TGTGCCAGCAGCCCTAACTGGGGGAACACTGAAGCTTTCTTT. Protein product: CASSPNWGNTEAFF.

The chain has TRBV6-6 and TRBJ2-1, with 11 positions matching TRBD2. Germline V gives CDR1 MNHNY, CDR2 SVGAGI (reference sequence). Losses at the gene ends were 4 bases for V and 6 bases for J; bases not matched to a gene: 2. The CDR3 runs to 14 residues. This chain's CDR3 is CASSSGTSGNEQFF. As DNA, the CDR3 is TGTGCCAGCAGTTCCGGGACTAGCGGCAATGAGCAGTTCTTC.

This clone is medium-sized. The V and J genes are TRBV7-9 and TRBJ1-1; D gene uncertain. Trimming took 5 bases from V and 1 from J, leaving 11 bases between them. Germline V lookup: CDR1 SEHNR, CDR2 FQNEAQ (reference sequence). The CDR3 is made up of 14 amino acids. This CDR3 reads CASSRGGPNTEAFF. CDR3 DNA sequence: TGTGCCAGCAGCCGAGGCGGCCCGAACACTGAAGCTTTCTTT.

This clone came up a few times. This sequence joins TRBV2 and TRBJ2-7; perhaps TRBD2 as D (5 bases). Germline CDR1 reads SNHLY; CDR2 reads FYNNEI. CDR3 length: 13 residues. Trimming took off 6 bases at V and 0 bases at J, with 9 bases between the two ends. The CDR3 sequence: CASSNGVSYEQYF. For the CDR3, the DNA is TGTGCCAGCAGCAACGGGGTCTCCTACGAGCAGTACTTC.

This sequence joins TRBV4-3 and TRBJ1-2, with D unclear. CDR1 is LGHNA, CDR2 YSLEER, per germline. The ends were cut back, 0 bases at V and 2 bases at J, with 7 bases in the middle. This CDR3 spans 14 amino acids. CDR3 nucleotides: TGCGCCAGCAGCCAAGACGGATGGAACTATGGCTACACCTTC. Its protein is CASSQDGWNYGYTF.

This chain uses TRBV7-2 with TRBJ1-3, with 7 bases identical to TRBD1. This CDR3 contains 15 residues. With 5 bases clipped from V and 4 bases from J, the junction kept 8 bases outside the gene matches. Germline V lookup: CDR1 SGHTA, CDR2 FQGNSA. This chain's CDR3 is CASSPHRGQGNTIYF. The CDR3 nucleotides are TGTGCCAGCAGCCCTCACAGGGGACAAGGAAACACCATATATTTT.

By share of the sample, this clone is large. V gene TRBV7-9 combines with J gene TRBJ2-2; 8 bases fit TRBD2. J gave up 6 bases and V 2 bases, and 5 bases lay outside the gene matches. The CDR3 is made up of 15 amino acids. Per germline, CDR1 SEHNR and CDR2 FQNEAQ (reference sequence). The CDR3 reads CASSLTNSGAGELFF. The CDR3 DNA follows: TGTGCCAGCAGCTTAACGAATAGCGGGGCCGGGGAGCTGTTTTTT.

This clone was seen a handful of times. The chain is built from TRBV10-3 and TRBJ1-6; D is unclear. The CDR3 totals 12 residues. The V gene lost 4 bases and the J gene lost 7 bases, with 5 bases spanning the gap. Per the germline V gene, CDR1 is ENHRY and CDR2 is SYGVKD. CDR3 amino acids: CAISGSNSPLHF. In DNA, the CDR3 is TGTGCCATCAGTGGAAGCAATTCACCCCTCCACTTT.